This T cell receptor beta chain was captured in a study of CD8 T cells in Susac syndrome (dated 2019 in TCRdb). About the full investigation: The study used repertoire sequencing to test whether antigen drove CD8+ T cell activation and differentiation in Susac syndrome. Study-wide conclusions, independent of this receptor: The number of individuals in the TCR sequencing and HLA analysis was acknowledged as relatively small.

Including the terminal cysteine and phenylalanine, the CDR3 comprises 16 residues. The only DNA kept is the CDR3, 48 bases in frame from the first base. V drops 2 bases and J drops 3 bases, leaving 15 bases in between. The germline V gene (reference sequence) gives CDR1 as SEHNR and CDR2 as FQNEAQ. RNA was extracted using the RNeasy kit, and roughly 0.5 to 1 ug of the RNA was reverse transcribed with random hexamers. The immunoSEQ multiplex PCR assay, covering 54 Vbeta and 13 Jbeta segments, was used to amplify TCR beta CDR3 regions. Bias from PCR amplification was corrected by using a synthetic template baseline for primer optimization and for computational correction. Under the source paper's analysis protocol: Reads were assigned to V, D and J genes according to IMGT and analyzed in immunoSEQ Analyzer, with only productive sequences retained. Clonality was calculated as one minus the Shannon entropy normalized by log2 of the number of productive unique sequences. For each patient and control, public and private clones were evaluated among the 100 most prevalent clones. A clone was defined as Susac-specific if it was absent from the healthy and MS cohorts, from roughly 980 published viral clones and from other ImmuneACCESS disease sequences. TCRdb itself trimmed the public reads at Q25 with fastp, ran MiXCR and retained productive beta chains. Entries are consolidated by CDR3 protein sequence, retaining the most common genes and DNA. These V and J calls rely on TCRdb rather than the paper's analysis. The sample contains 120,000 or so distinct CDR3 sequences, roughly 96% of them found a single time. The ten largest clones take up around 0.12% of the sample.

Notes on this clonotype: The target of this receptor is not known. No much larger clone is present one base from it, and per-base qualities are unavailable.

High-throughput TCR beta sequencing profiled peripheral blood CD8+ and CD4+ T cells from healthy donors, Susac syndrome patients and multiple sclerosis patients. The healthy donors served as controls matched for age and sex. CD8+ TEMRA cells were enriched by FACS, while bulk CD8+ and CD4+ T cells were purified by magnetic negative isolation. Blood was drawn into EDTA tubes, processed within 24 hours, and PBMCs were isolated by density gradient centrifugation. PBMCs destined for TCR sequencing were cryopreserved in liquid nitrogen and later thawed in a 37 °C water bath. The sorted or isolated CD4+, CD8+ and CD8+ TEMRA cells reached a purity of at least 90%.

This clonotype originated in a human donor in good health. The chain joins TRBV7-9 to TRBJ2-3, with the D call perhaps TRBD1 or TRBD2, each one matching 6 bases. The specimen was CD4+ T cells from PBMCs. The nucleotides are TGTGCCAGCAGCTTATTCGGGGGCTCACGTACAGATACGCAGTATTTT. This codes for CASSLFGGSRTDTQYF. The CDR3 plus the reference TRBV7-9 and TRBJ2-3 genes for the other parts give the full variable domain: DTGVSQNPRHKITKRGQNVTFRCDPISEHNRLYWYRQTLGQGPEFLTYFQNEAQLEKSRLLSDRFSAERPKGSFSTLEIQRTEQGDSAMYLCASSLFGGSRTDTQYFGPGTRLTVL.